This is a list of T cell receptor beta chains from one sample in a study of beta chain features in type 1 diabetes. Data came from immunoSEQ multiplex PCR; TCRdb stores just in-frame clones and leaves some out. The sample has 140,000 or so clones; about 10% are singletons. Sequencing was performed on central memory CD4+ T cells from blood. The receptor set was obtained from a young man in good health. Both conserved end residues are part of each CDR3. A D gene is named only where the DNA matches it firmly. Clone size is given for some rows only: seen once, a few or many times, or a class if the clone is expanded.

j_call clone_size d_call v_call cdr3_aa cdr3_nt
TRBJ2-5 . . TRBV2 CASSGGGGKTQYF TGTGCCAGCAGTGGTGGCGGGGGCAAGACCCAGTACTTC
TRBJ2-1 . . TRBV20-1 CSASSDNEQFF TGCAGTGCTAGCTCAGACAATGAGCAGTTCTTC
TRBJ1-5 few TRBD1 TRBV2 CANSGGRSQPQHF TGTGCCAATTCAGGGGGTAGGAGTCAGCCCCAGCATTTT
TRBJ2-3 few . TRBV19 CASSPHRESTDTQYF TGTGCCAGTAGTCCCCACAGGGAAAGCACAGATACGCAGTATTTT
TRBJ1-6 . . TRBV7-6 CASSLATDYNSPLHF TGTGCCAGCAGCTTAGCAACTGATTATAATTCACCCCTCCACTTT
TRBJ2-1 . TRBD2 TRBV7-3 CASSLTSGGAWEQFF TGTGCCAGCAGCTTAACCAGCGGGGGGGCTTGGGAGCAGTTCTTC
TRBJ1-6 . TRBD1 TRBV6-5 CASSWGQFDSPLHF TGTGCCAGCAGTTGGGGACAGTTTGATTCACCCCTCCACTTT
TRBJ1-5 . TRBD1 TRBV19 CASSIFRGSNQPQHF TGTGCCAGTAGTATTTTCAGGGGGAGCAATCAGCCCCAGCATTTT
TRBJ2-5 . TRBD1 TRBV19 CASRRDRGETQYF TGTGCCAGTAGAAGGGACAGGGGCGAGACCCAGTACTTC
TRBJ1-5 . TRBD1 TRBV28 CASSMGRGNQPQHF TGTGCCAGCTCCATGGGCAGGGGGAATCAGCCCCAGCATTTT
TRBJ2-7 . TRBD2 TRBV6-5 CASSLGTSGAYEQYF TGTGCCAGCAGTTTAGGGACTAGCGGGGCCTACGAGCAGTACTTC
TRBJ2-2 few . TRBV19 CASSPPRTTTGELFF TGTGCCAGTAGTCCCCCCCGGACTACAACCGGGGAGCTGTTTTTT
TRBJ2-7 many TRBD2 TRBV29-1 CSVEELAGDSYEQYF TGCAGCGTTGAGGAACTAGCGGGGGACTCCTACGAGCAGTACTTC
TRBJ2-1 . TRBD2 TRBV19 CASSTYSAGGHNEQFF TGTGCCAGTAGTACCTATTCTGCGGGGGGCCACAATGAGCAGTTCTTC
TRBJ1-2 few . TRBV19 CASSSQGHGYTF TGTGCCAGTAGTTCGCAGGGGCATGGCTACACCTTC
TRBJ2-7 . TRBD1 TRBV7-2 CASSRQGGDGEQYF TGTGCCAGCAGCAGACAGGGGGGAGATGGGGAGCAGTACTTC
TRBJ2-2 . TRBD1 TRBV15 CATSIGGGNTGELFF TGTGCCACCAGCATAGGGGGCGGAAACACCGGGGAGCTGTTTTTT
TRBJ1-1 . TRBD1 TRBV18 CASSRTGVGTEAFF TGTGCCAGCTCACGCACAGGGGTGGGCACTGAAGCTTTCTTT
TRBJ2-5 few . TRBV4-2 CASSLAGLETQYF TGTGCCAGCAGCCTGGCGGGGCTGGAGACCCAGTACTTC
TRBJ1-2 few . TRBV7-2 CASSLALYGYTF TGTGCCAGCAGCTTAGCCCTCTATGGCTACACCTTC
TRBJ1-2 . . TRBV30 CALSRDIYGYTF TGTGCCTTGTCCCGGGACATTTATGGCTACACCTTC
TRBJ1-2 . . TRBV20-1 CSAGDEGGYTF TGCAGTGCAGGGGATGAAGGTGGCTACACCTTC
TRBJ2-3 . . TRBV25-1 CASSERTGRAGDTQYF TGTGCCAGCAGTGAAAGGACAGGCCGAGCGGGAGATACGCAGTATTTT
TRBJ2-7 few . TRBV7-9 CASSSVYEQYF TGTGCCAGCAGCTCCGTCTACGAGCAGTACTTC
TRBJ2-2 few . TRBV7-9 CASSFAGSNTGELFF TGTGCCAGCAGCTTTGCGGGGTCGAACACCGGGGAGCTGTTTTTT
TRBJ2-5 few TRBD2 TRBV6-5 CASSYTSGGETQYF TGTGCCAGCAGTTACACTAGCGGGGGAGAGACCCAGTACTTC
TRBJ2-2 . . TRBV2 CASKQAANTGELFF TGTGCCAGCAAACAGGCCGCGAACACCGGGGAGCTGTTTTTT
TRBJ2-5 . . TRBV19 CASSRHQLETQYF TGTGCCAGTAGTCGACACCAGCTGGAGACCCAGTACTTC
TRBJ1-2 . TRBD1 TRBV7-2 CASSPDRGLNYGYTF TGTGCCAGCAGCCCCGACAGGGGGCTAAACTATGGCTACACCTTC
TRBJ2-3 few . TRBV27 CASSLRDTHTQYF TGTGCCAGCAGTTTGAGGGACACCCATACGCAGTATTTT
TRBJ2-4 . TRBD2 TRBV6-1 CASSEVPAGGLAKNIQYF TGTGCCAGCAGTGAAGTCCCAGCGGGGGGTTTAGCCAAAAACATTCAGTACTTC